One and the same sample provided the 7 T cell receptor beta chains below, sequenced in a study of T-cell reconstitution after alpha-beta-depleted transplantation in children. For TCRbeta, the library was prepared with unique molecular identifiers. TCRdb passed the PCR reads through MiXCR, listing each CDR3 protein once. Among hundreds of thousands of distinct CDR3 sequences listed, more than 9% were seen once. Sample: peripheral blood, taken 180 days after TCRalphabeta/CD19-depleted stem cell transplant. These receptors all come from a male patient under 10 years old who had a stem cell transplant for chronic granulomatous disease, so the T cells may come from the graft donor.

The sample holds many counts of this clonotype. The V and J genes are TRBV7-3 and TRBJ2-3, with 10 bases aligning to TRBD1. The CDR3 extends over 14 amino acids. V lost 4 bases and J lost 6; bases outside the gene matches: 4. Per germline, CDR1 SGHTA and CDR2 FQGTGA. The CDR3 DNA reads TGTGCCAGCAGCTGGGACAGGGGAGCGGATACGCAGTATTTT. It translates to CASSWDRGADTQYF.

Worth noting for this clonotype: A much larger clone differs from this one at a single base, so this may be a read error. Because the CDR3 is missing its conserved closing phenylalanine or tryptophan, this is likely a read error. The V call is TRBV27, the J call TRBJ2-3; 8 positions match TRBD2. The junction had 5 bases not matched to a gene; V was cut back by 5 bases and J by 4 bases. Germline-derived CDR1 and CDR2 are MNHEY and SMNVEV (reference sequence). The length of the CDR3 is 14 residues. CDR3 sequence (DNA): TGTGCCAGCAGTCCCGTGACTAGCGCAGATACGCAGTATTCT. Its protein product is CASSPVTSADTQYS.

The table lists this clonotype with many counts. The rearrangement joins TRBV5-1 to TRBJ1-4, with TRBD1 matching over 7 bases. The CDR3 covers 15 residues. CDR1 SGHRS and CDR2 YFSETQ come from the germline V gene. The junction had 5 bases not matched to a gene; V was cut back by 0 bases and J by 6 bases. This CDR3 reads CASSLEGTADEKLFF. CDR3 nucleotides: TGCGCCAGCAGCTTGGAGGGGACAGCCGATGAAAAACTGTTTTTT.

This clonotype was counted at least ten times. The chain uses TRBV20-1 and TRBJ1-1; possible D gene TRBD1, 5 bases. In germline, CDR1 is DFQATT, CDR2 SNEGSKA (reference sequence). V gave up 1 base and J gave up 4 bases, with 10 bases separating them. CDR3 size: 13 residues. The CDR3 loop reads CSARGGRVTEAFF. DNA for the CDR3: TGCAGTGCTAGAGGGGGGAGGGTCACTGAAGCTTTCTTT.

This clonotype was seen ten or more times. V and J are TRBV12-3 or TRBV12-4 and TRBJ1-5; TRBD1 matches 7 bases. The CDR3 is 14 residues long. V was clipped by 6 bases and J by 4 bases; unmatched bases: 6. The CDR3 nucleotides read TGTGCCAGCAGGTGGGACAGTCGAAATCAGCCCCAGCATTTT. Translated: CASRWDSRNQPQHF.

Many counts were recorded for this clonotype. This sequence joins TRBV20-1 and TRBJ1-5; possible D gene TRBD1, 6 bases. Germline V gene data show CDR1 as DFQATT and CDR2 as SNEGSKA (reference sequence). This CDR3 is built from 18 residues. Trimming left V 0 bases short and J 2 bases short, with 20 bases between. CDR3 loop: CSARDPAHGAGGNQPQHF. DNA for the CDR3: TGCAGTGCTAGAGATCCCGCACACGGGGCAGGGGGCAATCAGCCCCAGCATTTT.

This clonotype was seen at least ten times. The rearrangement uses TRBV11-2 and TRBJ1-4; D gene unclear. V lost 1 base and J lost 5, with 11 bases in between. Per the germline V gene, CDR1 is SGHAT and CDR2 is FQNNGV. CDR3 length: 15 amino acids. This CDR3 is CASSLVTGLNEKLFF. The CDR3 nucleotides read TGTGCCAGCAGCTTAGTTACGGGCCTCAATGAAAAACTGTTTTTT.